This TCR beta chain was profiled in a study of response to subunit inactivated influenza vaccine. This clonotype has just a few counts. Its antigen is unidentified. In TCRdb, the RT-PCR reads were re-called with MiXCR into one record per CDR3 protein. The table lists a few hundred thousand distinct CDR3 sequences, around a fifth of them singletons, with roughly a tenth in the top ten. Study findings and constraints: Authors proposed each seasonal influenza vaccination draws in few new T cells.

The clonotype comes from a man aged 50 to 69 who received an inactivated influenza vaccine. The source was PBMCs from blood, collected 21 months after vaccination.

The CDR3 is CASSLLGARTDTQYF. The CDR3 nucleotides read TGCGCCAGCAGCTTGCTTGGCGCCCGCACAGATACGCAGTATTTT. This chain links TRBV5-1 with TRBJ2-3; D is undetermined. The CDR3 length is 15 residues. Germline-derived CDR1 and CDR2 are SGHRS and YFSETQ. V lost 1 base to trimming and J lost 1 base, with 10 bases between them.